Each of the 10 T cell receptor beta chains below was sequenced from the same sample in a study of blood T cells in healthy people across ages. Next came a second PCR, run for about 7 to 12 cycles, which used a sample-barcoded 5' primer along with a J-beta primer mix. TCRdb re-derived calls from the 5' RACE reads in MiXCR, one entry per CDR3 protein. The top ten hold less than 15% of the sample, which has about a million distinct CDR3 sequences, 30% to 40% seen once. The specimen sequenced was blood. These receptors were taken from a man between 18 and 35 years old in good health.

The V call is TRBV7-9, the J call TRBJ2-3, with TRBD2 identical over 10 bases. In germline, CDR1 is SEHNR, CDR2 FQNEAQ (reference sequence). The CDR3 length is 16 residues. J lost 5 bases, V lost 4 bases, and 9 bases had no gene match. The CDR3 nucleotides read TGTGCCAGCAGCTCTCCTAGACTAGCGGGCAAAGATACGCAGTATTTT. Protein product: CASSSPRLAGKDTQYF.

This clonotype was seen ten or more times. The chain couples TRBV20-1 to TRBJ1-2; 7 nucleotides align to TRBD1. Germline V gives CDR1 DFQATT, CDR2 SNEGSKA (reference sequence). V trimming: 3 bases; J trimming: 0 bases; junction bases outside the gene matches: 4. This CDR3 has 14 amino acids. CDR3 amino acids: CSARDRITNYGYTF. As DNA, the CDR3 is TGCAGTGCTAGGGACAGGATTACTAACTATGGCTACACCTTC.

The V and J genes are TRBV6-5 and TRBJ2-7; no definite D call. The CDR3 spans 11 residues. V dropped 5 bases and J dropped 7 bases, with 9 bases sitting between them. Germline V gene lookup returns CDR1 MNHEY and CDR2 SVGAGI. The CDR3: CASSRQNEQYF. The DNA for the CDR3 is TGTGCCAGCAGTCGGCAGAATGAGCAGTACTTC.

The chain links TRBV6-6 to TRBJ1-2; D unresolved. Germline CDR1 is MNHNY and CDR2 is SVGAGI (reference sequence). The ends were cut back, 6 bases at V and 4 bases at J, with 12 bases in the middle. This CDR3 region has 13 residues. CDR3 amino acids: CASSPGSFYGYTF. CDR3 nucleotides: TGTGCCAGCAGCCCCGGGTCTTTCTATGGCTACACCTTC.

The V gene is TRBV20-1, the J gene TRBJ1-4; a possible D gene is TRBD1 (6 bases). V lost 4 bases and J lost 5, with 14 bases in between. The CDR3 covers 14 residues. CDR1 is DFQATT, CDR2 SNEGSKA, per germline (reference sequence). CDR3 bases: TGCAGTGCTACCCCGGGGGGCGCGAATGAAAAACTGTTTTTT. The encoded protein is CSATPGGANEKLFF.

The sample holds a few counts of this clonotype. The DNA for the CDR3 is TGTGCCAGCAGTGACCGGGACAACTATTCTAACTATGGCTACACCTTC. This gives the protein CASSDRDNYSNYGYTF. The gene calls are TRBV6-1 and TRBJ1-2; D possibly corresponds to TRBD1 (6 bases). Germline values: CDR1 MNHNS, CDR2 SASEGT. Trimming removed 3 bases at V and 0 bases at J, with 14 bases between. The CDR3 is 16 amino acids.

V gene TRBV28 combines with J gene TRBJ1-5; TRBD1 agrees at 7 bases. Germline V lookup: CDR1 MDHEN, CDR2 SYDVKM. V lost 1 base, J lost 9 bases, and 6 bases stayed unmatched. The CDR3 covers 14 residues. CDR3 protein: CASSLYRGDRPQHF. Written as DNA, the CDR3 is TGTGCCAGCAGTTTATACAGGGGAGATCGGCCCCAGCATTTT.

The CDR3 sequence: CASSPSREGETQYF. The CDR3 DNA reads TGTGCCAGCAGTCCGAGCAGGGAAGGGGAGACCCAGTACTTC. J is TRBJ2-5 and V is TRBV12-3 or TRBV12-4, with D perhaps matching TRBD1 (5 bases). CDR3 size: 14 residues. Trimming cost V 5 bases and J 5 bases, with 15 bases left between them.

This chain links TRBV14 with TRBJ1-2; no reliable D call. The CDR3 loop spans 13 amino acids. Germline lookup yields CDR1 SGHDN and CDR2 FVKESK. V was clipped by 3 bases and J by 8 bases, with 13 bases between them. Here the CDR3 DNA reads TGTGCCAGCAGCCAGAGTCTGACTTTCGGCTACACCTTC. Translating gives CASSQSLTFGYTF. Based on the CDR3 plus reference TRBV14 and TRBJ1-2, the full variable domain is EAGVTQFPSHSVIEKGQTVTLRCDPISGHDNLYWYRRVMGKEIKFLLHFVKESKQDESGMPNNRFLAERTGGTYSTLKVQPAELEDSGVYFCASSQSLTFGYTFGSGTRLTVV.

This clonotype has just a few counts. J is TRBJ2-1 and V is TRBV4-1; 9 bases are shared with TRBD2. V dropped 4 bases and J dropped 3; count of bases not matched to a gene: 13. This CDR3 is built from 18 residues. Germline loops: CDR1 MGHRA, CDR2 YSYEKL. This CDR3 is CASSLETRAGGLYNEQFF. Written as DNA, the CDR3 is TGCGCCAGCAGCCTCGAAACCCGGGCGGGGGGGCTCTACAATGAGCAGTTCTTC.